This section outlines one TCR beta chain sequence together with its context. What it binds is unknown. Only in-frame clones appear in the TCRdb table, and some are missing; sequencing was by immunoSEQ multiplex PCR. The table has roughly 110,000 clones, approximately 90% seen once. The data were taken from a study of cytomegalovirus exposure and HLA in healthy donors. Study-wide points: The study put roughly 160 TCR beta chains on its list as cytomegalovirus-associated.

The source is a woman aged 18 to 35 in good health and CMV-seropositive. Sequencing input: PBMCs.

The CDR3, as DNA: TGTGCCAGCAGCGGAGAGACGGGGGACTACAATGAGCAGTTCTTC. Translating gives CASSGETGDYNEQFF. This sequence joins TRBV9 and TRBJ2-1, with a weak D call TRBD2 (6 bases). The CDR3 has 15 residues. V was cut by 3 bases and J by 3 bases, with 13 bases left in between. Looked up from germline, CDR1 is SGDLS and CDR2 is YYNGEE. The full variable domain, with the rest looked up from reference TRBV9 and TRBJ2-1, is DSGVTQTPKHLITATGQRVTLRCSPRSGDLSVYWYQQSLDQGLQFLIQYYNGEERAKGNILERFSAQQFPDLHSELNLSSLELGDSALYFCASSGETGDYNEQFFGPGTRLTVL.